This entry is about one T cell receptor beta chain. Each of the donors was a healthy bone marrow donor. The CDR3 is made up of 14 amino acids. V was cut by 0 bases and J by 6 bases, with 9 bases left in between. Looked up from germline, CDR1 is SGDLS and CDR2 is YYNGEE. The primer mix had 60 Vbeta and 13 Jbeta primers. TCRdb's copy holds only in-frame clones and misses some; the assay was immunoSEQ multiplex PCR. The data contain around 190,000 clones, about 88% of them seen just once; the ten biggest clones take up roughly 1.8%. This sample is drawn from a study of cytomegalovirus exposure and HLA in healthy donors.

The source is a woman aged 18 to 35 in good health and CMV-seronegative. Sequenced sample: PBMCs. The chain couples TRBV9 to TRBJ1-4; a possible D gene is TRBD1 (5 bases). The CDR3 here is CASSVGLGDEKLFF. The CDR3, as DNA: TGTGCCAGCAGCGTAGGTTTAGGGGATGAAAAACTGTTTTTT.